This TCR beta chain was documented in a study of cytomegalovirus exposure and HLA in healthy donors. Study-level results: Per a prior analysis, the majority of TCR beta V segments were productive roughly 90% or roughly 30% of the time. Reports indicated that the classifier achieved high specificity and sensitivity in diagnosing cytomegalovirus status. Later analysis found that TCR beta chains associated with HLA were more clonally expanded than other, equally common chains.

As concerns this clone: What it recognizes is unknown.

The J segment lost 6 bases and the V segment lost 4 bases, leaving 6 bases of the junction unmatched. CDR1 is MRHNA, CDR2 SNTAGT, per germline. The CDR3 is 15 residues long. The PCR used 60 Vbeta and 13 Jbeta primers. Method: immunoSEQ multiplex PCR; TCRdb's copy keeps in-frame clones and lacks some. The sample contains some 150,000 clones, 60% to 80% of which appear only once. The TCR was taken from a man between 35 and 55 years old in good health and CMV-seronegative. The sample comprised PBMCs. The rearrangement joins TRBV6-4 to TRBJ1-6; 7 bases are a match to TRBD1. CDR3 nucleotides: TGTGCCAGCAGTGTCTCGGGACAGACTAATTCACCCCTCCACTTT. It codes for CASSVSGQTNSPLHF.